This entry lists 31 T cell receptor beta chains sequenced from one sample in a study of PD-L1 blockade in urothelial cancer. Measured with immunoSEQ multiplex PCR; TCRdb has only the in-frame clones, and not every one. Of under 120,000 clones in the sample, approximately 86% were seen once. Sequenced material: PBMCs, taken around atezolizumab (anti-PD-L1) treatment. Every receptor here comes from a man aged 50 to 60 with urothelial cancer.

This chain links TRBV6-6 with TRBJ2-1; weak D call: TRBD1 (5 bases). The germline gives CDR1 MNHNY, CDR2 SVGAGI (reference sequence). V was pared by 3 bases and J by 8 bases, with 8 bases between. This CDR3 is built from 12 residues. The chain's CDR3 is CASSYQGDEQFF. As DNA, the CDR3 is TGTGCCAGCAGTTATCAAGGGGATGAGCAGTTCTTC.

The genes are TRBV5-4 and TRBJ2-3; TRBD2 matches at 11 bases. This CDR3 is 16 amino acids long. V shed 2 bases, J shed 7 bases, and the junction held 9 bases outside the gene matches. CDR1 is SGHNT and CDR2 is YYREEE in the germline V gene (reference sequence). The CDR3 DNA reads as TGTGCCAGCAGCTTCCTAACTAGCGGGAGCTTAAATACGCAGTATTTT. This translates into CASSFLTSGSLNTQYF.

This clone was seen more than once but under ten times. The genes are TRBV2 and TRBJ1-2; 9 positions match TRBD1. CDR3 length: 14 residues. Germline lookup yields CDR1 SNHLY and CDR2 FYNNEI. The trim removed 6 bases at V and 6 bases at J, leaving 8 bases unmatched. CDR3 sequence: CASSLQGAGNGYTF. The CDR3 DNA sequence: TGTGCCAGCAGCCTACAGGGGGCTGGGAATGGCTACACCTTC.

V is TRBV30 and J is TRBJ1-6; maybe TRBD1 (5 bases). Trimming removed 1 base at V and 10 bases at J, with 11 bases between. This CDR3 contains 13 residues. The germline V gene encodes CDR1 GTSNPN and CDR2 SVGIG (reference sequence). The CDR3 bases are TGTGCCTGGAGTGATCAGGGAAAGTCACCCCTCCACTTT. This sequence encodes CAWSDQGKSPLHF.

The chain carries TRBV7-3 and TRBJ2-3, with a weak D call TRBD2 (6 bases). CDR3 size: 15 residues. Germline lookup yields CDR1 SGHTA and CDR2 FQGTGA. Trimming pared 5 bases from V and 4 bases from J, leaving 16 bases between. CDR3 bases: TGTGCCAGCAGCCGAGTGGGACTTAGCGCAGATACGCAGTATTTT. As protein: CASSRVGLSADTQYF. Combining the CDR3 with reference TRBV7-3 and TRBJ2-3 gives the whole variable domain GAGVSQTPSNKVTEKGKYVELRCDPISGHTALYWYRQSLGQGPEFLIYFQGTGAADDSGLPNDRFFAVRPEGSVSTLKIQRTERGDSAVYLCASSRVGLSADTQYFGPGTRLTVL.

The chain recombines TRBV7-6 with TRBJ1-1; no clear D gene. The CDR3 loop spans 18 amino acids. Trimming removed 1 base from V and 0 bases from J, with 18 bases in between. Looked up from germline, CDR1 is SGHVS and CDR2 is FNYEAQ. The CDR3 DNA is TGTGCCAGCAGCTTAGACCCTCCGCGGGGTAAAATGAACACTGAAGCTTTCTTT. Protein product: CASSLDPPRGKMNTEAFF.

The CDR3 protein is CASSWTAQAFF. For the CDR3, the DNA is TGTGCCAGTAGTTGGACAGCCCAAGCTTTCTTT. The chain couples TRBV19 to TRBJ1-1; maybe TRBD1 (6 bases). CDR1 and CDR2 from the germline V gene are LNHDA and SQIVND (reference sequence). CDR3 length equals 11 residues. The V gene lost 5 bases and the J gene lost 9 bases, with 10 bases spanning the gap.

This clone was detected once. This rearrangement joins TRBV27 to TRBJ2-2, with 9 nucleotides matching TRBD2. The CDR3 runs to 14 residues. Germline loops: CDR1 MNHEY, CDR2 SMNVEV (reference sequence). V shed 6 bases and J 8 bases; nucleotides not matched to a gene: 7. The CDR3 DNA is TGTGCCAGCAGCACGGGACTAGCTATTGGGGAGCTGTTTTTT. It is translated as CASSTGLAIGELFF.

This rearrangement joins TRBV6-1 to TRBJ2-7; tentatively, D is TRBD1 (5 bases). The V and J ends lost 1 base and 3 bases respectively, with 13 bases between them. The germline CDR1 and CDR2 sequences are MNHNS and SASEGT. This CDR3 has 15 residues. In nucleotides, the CDR3 is TGTGCCAGCAGTGAAGGCGTAGGGGCCCACTACGAGCAGTACTTC. It specifies CASSEGVGAHYEQYF.

The chain employs TRBV30 and TRBJ2-5, with TRBD2 as a possible D gene (6 bases). The CDR3 covers 14 residues. The germline V and J ends were trimmed by 3 bases and 5 bases, with 16 bases remaining between them. Germline V gene lookup returns CDR1 GTSNPN and CDR2 SVGIG (reference sequence). Here the CDR3 reads CAWRWSGAGETQYF. CDR3 sequence (DNA): TGTGCCTGGAGATGGAGCGGTGCGGGGGAGACCCAGTACTTC.

The genes are TRBV28 and TRBJ2-7; D remains unclear. The V and J ends lost 3 bases and 3 bases respectively, with 9 bases between them. CDR1 MDHEN and CDR2 SYDVKM come from the germline V gene. CDR3 length: 13 amino acids. Here the CDR3 DNA reads TGTGCCAGCAGTTTTAGCTGGATCTACGAGCAGTACTTC. Residues: CASSFSWIYEQYF.

The J gene is TRBJ2-7, the V gene TRBV29-1, with D possibly matching TRBD2 (6 bases). The length of the CDR3 is 16 residues. In germline, CDR1 is SQVTM, CDR2 ANQGSEA. Trimming removed 7 bases at V and 0 bases at J, with 22 bases between. CDR3 bases: TGCAGCGCTGTCATTTACTTGGCGGGGACCTCCTACGAGCAGTACTTC. It yields the protein CSAVIYLAGTSYEQYF.

This rearrangement joins TRBV6-4 to TRBJ2-7; the D gene is possibly TRBD1 (6 bases). In germline, CDR1 is MRHNA, CDR2 SNTAGT. The V end lost 4 bases, the J end lost 3 bases, and 19 bases lay between the germline ends. The CDR3 is 16 amino acids. The chain's CDR3 is CASSAQTGHPIYEQYF. CDR3 bases: TGTGCCAGCAGTGCCCAGACAGGTCATCCTATCTACGAGCAGTACTTC.

The genes are TRBV6-6 and TRBJ2-7, with 9 bases lining up with TRBD1. Per the germline V gene, CDR1 is MNHNY and CDR2 is SVGAGI (reference sequence). With V trimmed by 0 bases and J by 6 bases, 9 bases remained unmatched. The CDR3 loop spans 16 amino acids. CDR3 nucleotide sequence: TGTGCCAGCAGTTACTCACCGGGACAGGGACGATCCGAGCAGTACTTC. Amino acid sequence: CASSYSPGQGRSEQYF.

This clone was counted ten times or more. The gene calls are TRBV19 and TRBJ2-7; 7 nucleotides match TRBD1. Germline trimming cut 5 bases from V and 6 bases from J; bases unmatched to any gene: 7. Germline CDR1 reads LNHDA; CDR2 reads SQIVND (reference sequence). There are 13 residues in the CDR3. CDR3 protein: CASSSGTGAEQYF. CDR3 coding DNA: TGTGCCAGTAGTTCCGGAACAGGGGCCGAGCAGTACTTC.

J is TRBJ2-5 and V is TRBV19; 8 nucleotides align to TRBD2. The germline V gene has CDR1 LNHDA and CDR2 SQIVND (reference sequence). The CDR3 sequence is 15 residues long. V was pared by 3 bases and J by 4 bases, with 7 bases of the junction left unmatched. CDR3 sequence (DNA): TGTGCCAGTAGTATCTCGGCGGGAGGTGGAGAGACCCAGTACTTC. Translating gives CASSISAGGGETQYF. Together with reference TRBV19 and TRBJ2-5, the CDR3 gives the full variable domain: DGGITQSPKYLFRKEGQNVTLSCEQNLNHDAMYWYRQDPGQGLRLIYYSQIVNDFQKGDIAEGYSVSREKKESFPLTVTSAQKNPTAFYLCASSISAGGGETQYFGPGTRLLVL.

This clone was observed once. The chain uses TRBV2 and TRBJ2-2; the match to TRBD1 covers 7 bases. Germline V CDR1 and CDR2: SNHLY, FYNNEI. After removal of 6 bases from V and 6 bases from J, the junction contained 4 bases not matched to a gene. This CDR3 region has 13 residues. The CDR3 sequence is CASSYDRAGELFF. The CDR3 DNA reads TGTGCCAGCAGCTACGACAGGGCCGGGGAGCTGTTTTTT.

The chain uses TRBV5-1 and TRBJ1-1, with a possible D match to TRBD1 (5 bases). Trimming cost V 3 bases and J 4 bases, with 10 bases left between them. CDR3 length equals 13 residues. Looked up from germline, CDR1 is SGHRS and CDR2 is YFSETQ. The DNA for the CDR3 is TGCGCCAGCAGCTCGGGGGGAGGCACTGAAGCTTTCTTT. This gives the protein CASSSGGGTEAFF.

V is TRBV5-1 and J is TRBJ1-1; D is undetermined. The CDR3 totals 14 residues. With 3 bases removed from V and 3 bases from J, the gap between germline ends came to 12 bases. Germline V gene sequence: CDR1 SGHRS, CDR2 YFSETQ. The CDR3 nucleotides read TGCGCCAGCAGCTCTACGCGGGATCACACTGAAGCTTTCTTT. Translating it yields CASSSTRDHTEAFF.

The genes are TRBV4-1 and TRBJ2-5; 8 bases are a match to TRBD2. The CDR3 length is 14 residues. Trimming at V came to 7 bases and at J to 5 bases, leaving 9 bases not matched to a gene. Germline V gene data show CDR1 as MGHRA and CDR2 as YSYEKL. The CDR3 reads CASKPGTSGETQYF. The CDR3 DNA sequence: TGCGCCAGCAAGCCCGGGACTAGTGGGGAGACCCAGTACTTC.

V is TRBV18 and J is TRBJ1-5; D gene ambiguous. Looked up from germline, CDR1 is KGHSH and CDR2 is LQKENI. The length of the CDR3 is 14 residues. V gave up 2 bases and J gave up 3 bases, with 8 bases separating them. This CDR3 reads CASSPVQSNQPQHF. The DNA of the CDR3 is TGTGCCAGCTCACCAGTCCAGTCCAATCAGCCCCAGCATTTT.

This clone was observed a single time. V gene TRBV6-1 combines with J gene TRBJ1-2; a possible D gene is TRBD1 (5 bases). Trimming cost V 3 bases and J 7 bases, with 24 bases left between them. The CDR3 length is 17 residues. From germline, CDR1 is MNHNS and CDR2 SASEGT. CDR3 residues: CASSDSQPIPRASGYTF. The CDR3 coding sequence is TGTGCCAGCAGTGATTCCCAACCTATCCCCAGGGCGAGTGGCTACACCTTC.

The V call is TRBV15, the J call TRBJ1-5, with D possibly matching TRBD1 (6 bases). The CDR3 loop spans 12 amino acids. V lost 1 base and J lost 9, with 7 bases in between. In germline, CDR1 is LNHNV, CDR2 YYDKDF (reference sequence). As DNA, the CDR3 is TGTGCCACCAGCAGAGGAGGGGGGCCCCAGCATTTT. Amino acids: CATSRGGGPQHF.

J is TRBJ1-6 and V is TRBV6-1; D remains unclear. The CDR3 spans 14 residues. In germline, CDR1 is MNHNS, CDR2 SASEGT. V lost 6 bases and J 2 bases, leaving 8 bases between the germline ends. The chain's CDR3 is CASSDDTYNSPLHF. CDR3 in DNA: TGTGCCAGCAGCGACGACACCTATAATTCACCCCTCCACTTT.

The chain combines TRBV27 with TRBJ2-7; 10 nucleotides line up with TRBD1. V shed 9 bases, J shed 2 bases, and the junction held 4 bases outside the gene matches. Germline V gene lookup returns CDR1 MNHEY and CDR2 SMNVEV (reference sequence). The CDR3 runs 13 residues. CDR3 sequence: CASQGTGAYEQYF. The CDR3 nucleotides read TGTGCCAGTCAAGGGACAGGGGCCTACGAGCAGTACTTC.

This chain connects TRBV18 to TRBJ2-7, with D maybe TRBD2 (5 bases). From germline, CDR1 is KGHSH and CDR2 LQKENI. The CDR3 is 13 residues long. V was clipped by 6 bases and J by 0 bases, with 9 bases between them. The DNA for the CDR3 is TGTGCCAGCTCCCGAGCGGACTCCTACGAGCAGTACTTC. As protein: CASSRADSYEQYF.

The chain employs TRBV18 and TRBJ1-3, with 7 bases aligning to TRBD1. The length of the CDR3 is 17 residues. Trimming cost V 1 base and J 2 bases; bases outside gene matches: 8. Germline CDR1 and CDR2: KGHSH and LQKENI. CDR3 residues: CASSPQSGQSTGNTIYF. Written as DNA, the CDR3 is TGTGCCAGCTCACCACAATCGGGACAGAGCACTGGAAACACCATATATTTT.

The V gene is TRBV7-9, the J gene TRBJ2-5; D perhaps matches TRBD2 (7 bases). V lost 1 base and J lost 1, with 16 bases in between. CDR1 is SEHNR, CDR2 FQNEAQ, per germline (reference sequence). The CDR3 totals 17 residues. In nucleotides, the CDR3 is TGTGCCAGCAGCTTAGGAACCGGGGGAGGGGGCCAAGAGACCCAGTACTTC. It codes for CASSLGTGGGGQETQYF.

The J gene is TRBJ2-1, the V gene TRBV6-4; D is unresolved. CDR3 length equals 14 residues. V shed 3 bases and J shed 7 bases, with 13 bases lying between them. Germline CDR1 is MRHNA and CDR2 is SNTAGT. CDR3 protein: CASSERPRKNEQFF. CDR3 DNA: TGTGCCAGCAGTGAAAGACCTAGAAAAAATGAGCAGTTCTTC.

The chain uses TRBV4-1 and TRBJ2-7, with D possibly TRBD1 on 6 matching bases. This CDR3 has 13 amino acids. The germline gives CDR1 MGHRA, CDR2 YSYEKL. V gave up 0 bases and J gave up 6 bases, with 9 bases separating them. CDR3 sequence reads: CASSQDRGSEQYF. The CDR3 nucleotides are TGCGCCAGCAGCCAAGACAGGGGAAGCGAGCAGTACTTC.

V is TRBV18 and J is TRBJ1-6, with D perhaps TRBD1 (5 bases). The CDR3 runs 13 residues. With 6 bases removed from V and 13 bases from J, the gap between germline ends came to 16 bases. The germline V gene has CDR1 KGHSH and CDR2 LQKENI. The CDR3 sequence is CASSTGGGPPLHF. The CDR3, as DNA: TGTGCCAGCTCTACCGGGGGAGGACCGCCCCTCCACTTT.